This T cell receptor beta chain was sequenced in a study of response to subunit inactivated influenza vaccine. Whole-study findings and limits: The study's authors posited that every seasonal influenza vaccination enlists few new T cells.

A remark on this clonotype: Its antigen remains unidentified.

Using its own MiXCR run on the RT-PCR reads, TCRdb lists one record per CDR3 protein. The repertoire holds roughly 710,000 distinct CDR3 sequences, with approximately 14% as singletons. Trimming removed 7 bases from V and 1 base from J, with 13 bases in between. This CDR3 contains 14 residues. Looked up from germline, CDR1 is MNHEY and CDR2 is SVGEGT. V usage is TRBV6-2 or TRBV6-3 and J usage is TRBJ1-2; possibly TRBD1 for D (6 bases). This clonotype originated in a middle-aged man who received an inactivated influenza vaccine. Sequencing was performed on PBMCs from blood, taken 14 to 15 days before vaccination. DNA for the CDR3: TGTGCCAGCAAACAGGGACCCAATAACTATGGCTACACCTTC. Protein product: CASKQGPNNYGYTF.